The 18 T cell receptor beta chains given below trace back to one sample, sequenced in a study of blood T cell repertoires in COVID-19. Generated by immunoSEQ multiplex PCR, the TCRdb table keeps only in-frame clones and is missing some. The data show 650,000 to 800,000 clones, just under 90% seen once. Sequenced: peripheral blood. These receptors originate from a woman in her late teens or twenties with acute or convalescent COVID-19.

This clone was counted between two and nine times. The V call is TRBV24-1, the J call TRBJ1-1; D remains ambiguous. V lost 1 base, J lost 3 bases, and 8 bases lay in between. Germline CDR1 is KGHDR and CDR2 is SFDVKD. The CDR3 is 14 amino acids. Here the CDR3 reads CATSDLREDTEAFF. In DNA, the CDR3 is TGTGCCACCAGTGATTTACGGGAGGACACTGAAGCTTTCTTT.

This chain links TRBV6-2 or TRBV6-3 with TRBJ2-7; no clear D. The germline CDR1 and CDR2 sequences are MNHEY and SVGEGT. V dropped 5 bases and J dropped 4 bases, with 15 bases sitting between them. This CDR3 is 14 amino acids long. CDR3 loop: CASSTLEKTYEQYF. The CDR3 DNA sequence: TGTGCCAGCAGTACCCTAGAAAAAACTTACGAGCAGTACTTC.

V is TRBV7-9 and J is TRBJ2-3; possibly TRBD2 for D (6 bases). The V and J ends lost 5 bases and 4 bases respectively, with 25 bases between them. CDR3 size: 18 residues. Per germline, CDR1 SEHNR and CDR2 FQNEAQ (reference sequence). In DNA, the CDR3 is TGTGCCAGCAGCCCCCCCTGGGTCCTAGCGAAAGTGTCAGATACGCAGTATTTT. Protein: CASSPPWVLAKVSDTQYF.

The rearrangement joins TRBV5-1 to TRBJ2-7, with TRBD2 matching over 10 bases. This CDR3 comprises 13 residues. The V and J ends lost 4 bases and 4 bases, in that order; junction bases with no gene match: 2. Germline CDR1 reads SGHRS; CDR2 reads YFSETQ. The CDR3 DNA follows: TGCGCCAGCAGCCCTAGCGGGGGTTACGAGCAGTACTTC. Residues: CASSPSGGYEQYF.

This sequence joins TRBV5-1 and TRBJ2-1; 7 bases line up with TRBD2. Germline loops: CDR1 SGHRS, CDR2 YFSETQ. The CDR3 runs to 17 residues. J lost 3 bases, V lost 0 bases, and 9 bases had no gene match. The CDR3 reads CASSLAGGEGLYNEQFF. The CDR3 DNA follows: TGCGCCAGCAGCTTGGCCGGAGGGGAGGGGCTCTACAATGAGCAGTTCTTC.

In DNA form, the CDR3 reads TGTGCCAGTACAGGGACAGCAAATCAGCCCCAGCATTTT. This encodes CASTGTANQPQHF. V usage is TRBV19 and J usage is TRBJ1-5; TRBD1 aligns across 7 bases. Looked up from germline, CDR1 is LNHDA and CDR2 is SQIVND (reference sequence). The J segment lost 4 bases and the V segment lost 7 bases, leaving 4 bases of the junction unmatched. This CDR3 is built from 13 residues. The full variable domain, in which reference TRBV19 and TRBJ1-5 provide the parts outside the CDR3, is DGGITQSPKYLFRKEGQNVTLSCEQNLNHDAMYWYRQDPGQGLRLIYYSQIVNDFQKGDIAEGYSVSREKKESFPLTVTSAQKNPTAFYLCASTGTANQPQHFGDGTRLSIL.

The CDR3: CASSLGQGPNNEQFF. The DNA for the CDR3 is TGTGCCAGCAGTTTGGGACAGGGGCCAAACAATGAGCAGTTCTTC. The V call is TRBV6-2 or TRBV6-3, the J call TRBJ2-1; the match to TRBD1 covers 10 bases. V lost 4 bases to trimming and J lost 5 bases; unmatched junction nucleotides: 5. The CDR3 runs to 15 residues. Per the germline V gene, CDR1 is MNHEY and CDR2 is SVGEGT.

CDR3 sequence: CATSDPSDRGPKNIQYF. The DNA of the CDR3 is TGTGCCACCAGTGATCCGTCGGACAGGGGCCCTAAAAACATTCAGTACTTC. This chain joins TRBV24-1 and TRBJ2-4; 9 positions match TRBD1. This CDR3 comprises 17 residues. V was clipped by 3 bases and J by 4 bases; unmatched bases: 9. Germline CDR1 reads KGHDR; CDR2 reads SFDVKD.

V gene TRBV2 combines with J gene TRBJ1-5; TRBD1 agrees at 10 bases. With V trimmed by 3 bases and J by 0 bases, 14 bases remained unmatched. Germline V gene lookup returns CDR1 SNHLY and CDR2 FYNNEI. CDR3 length: 20 amino acids. DNA of the CDR3: TGTGCCAGCAGTGAGGGACAGGGGTTGCAACCCCCCTTTAGCAATCAGCCCCAGCATTTT. Translated: CASSEGQGLQPPFSNQPQHF.

V usage is TRBV11-2 and J usage is TRBJ2-3; 8 bases map to TRBD2. The CDR3 length is 16 residues. V dropped 5 bases and J dropped 2; count of bases not matched to a gene: 9. Germline V lookup: CDR1 SGHAT, CDR2 FQNNGV. Here the CDR3 DNA reads TGTGCCAGCAGCCAGCACCAGCGGGGGTACACAGATACGCAGTATTTT. Translated, it gives CASSQHQRGYTDTQYF.

The chain couples TRBV9 to TRBJ1-5, with 9 bases identical to TRBD1. The CDR3 runs to 16 residues. With V trimmed by 5 bases and J by 2 bases, 8 bases remained unmatched. Per the germline V gene, CDR1 is SGDLS and CDR2 is YYNGEE. The CDR3: CASRTGTGNGNQPQHF. For the CDR3, the DNA is TGTGCCAGCAGAACCGGGACAGGGAATGGCAATCAGCCCCAGCATTTT. The complete variable domain, with remaining parts taken from reference TRBV9 and TRBJ1-5, reads DSGVTQTPKHLITATGQRVTLRCSPRSGDLSVYWYQQSLDQGLQFLIQYYNGEERAKGNILERFSAQQFPDLHSELNLSSLELGDSALYFCASRTGTGNGNQPQHFGDGTRLSIL.

This clone was found once. The rearrangement joins TRBV9 to TRBJ1-2, with D perhaps matching TRBD1 (6 bases). The CDR3 is made up of 17 amino acids. Germline V gives CDR1 SGDLS, CDR2 YYNGEE. The germline V and J ends were trimmed by 3 bases and 4 bases, with 22 bases remaining between them. The CDR3 region is CASSGGIGQGNAYGYTF. The CDR3 DNA follows: TGTGCCAGCAGCGGGGGTATTGGGCAGGGGAATGCCTATGGCTACACCTTC.

This clone was counted a single time. The CDR3 here is CASSLDLTGQETQYF. The CDR3 DNA reads as TGTGCCAGCAGCTTAGATTTGACAGGTCAAGAGACCCAGTACTTC. The genes are TRBV11-2 and TRBJ2-5; possibly TRBD1 for D (6 bases). Germline assignment: CDR1 SGHAT and CDR2 FQNNGV. V shed 0 bases and J shed 2 bases, with 10 bases lying between them. CDR3 length: 15 amino acids. The full variable domain, completed using reference TRBV11-2 and TRBJ2-5, is EAGVAQSPRYKIIEKRQSVAFWCNPISGHATLYWYQQILGQGPKLLIQFQNNGVVDDSQLPKDRFSAERLKGVDSTLKIQPAKLEDSAVYLCASSLDLTGQETQYFGPGTRLLVL.

This chain uses TRBV3-1 (or the pseudogene TRBV3-2) with TRBJ2-3, with D hard to call. With 0 bases removed from V and 1 base from J, the gap between germline ends came to 14 bases. The CDR3 consists of 17 residues. Germline CDR1 is LGHDT and CDR2 is YNNKEL (reference sequence). The CDR3 here is CASSQDTGLPGTDTQYF. DNA of the CDR3: TGTGCCAGCAGCCAAGACACTGGGCTGCCCGGCACAGATACGCAGTATTTT.

V gene TRBV10-3 combines with J gene TRBJ1-2, with 11 bases aligning to TRBD1. V was clipped by 10 bases and J by 4 bases; unmatched bases: 8. CDR1 is ENHRY and CDR2 is SYGVKD in the germline V gene. This CDR3 spans 14 amino acids. CDR3 DNA sequence: TGTGCCACCGAGGGACAGGGGGAAGGCTATGGCTACACCTTC. Its protein product is CATEGQGEGYGYTF.

The chain couples TRBV7-9 to TRBJ2-7; TRBD2 might be the D (7 bases). Looked up from germline, CDR1 is SEHNR and CDR2 is FQNEAQ (reference sequence). The CDR3 runs 16 residues. Trimming took 5 bases from V and 3 from J, leaving 20 bases between them. As DNA, the CDR3 is TGTGCCAGCAGCAGCCGGGGGGCCGACTCATTCTACGAGCAGTACTTC. Translation: CASSSRGADSFYEQYF. The entire variable domain, with the rest obtained from reference TRBV7-9 and TRBJ2-7, is as follows: DTGVSQNPRHKITKRGQNVTFRCDPISEHNRLYWYRQTLGQGPEFLTYFQNEAQLEKSRLLSDRFSAERPKGSFSTLEIQRTEQGDSAMYLCASSSRGADSFYEQYFGPGTRLTVT.

This chain links TRBV7-2 with TRBJ1-4; D remains ambiguous. The CDR3 consists of 16 residues. In germline, CDR1 is SGHTA, CDR2 FQGNSA. With 5 bases removed from V and 4 bases from J, the gap between germline ends came to 17 bases. The CDR3, as DNA: TGTGCCAGCAGCCCGATAAACACCCTGAATAATGAAAAACTGTTTTTT. It encodes CASSPINTLNNEKLFF.

This clone was counted a single time. The chain carries TRBV9 and TRBJ1-2; 7 nucleotides line up with TRBD1. V lost 0 bases, J lost 2 bases, and 10 bases stayed unmatched. This CDR3 has 17 amino acids. CDR1 is SGDLS, CDR2 YYNGEE, per germline. The chain's CDR3 is CASSVATLGQTNYGYTF. CDR3 sequence (DNA): TGTGCCAGCAGCGTAGCTACGTTGGGACAGACCAACTATGGCTACACCTTC.